This T cell receptor beta chain was identified during a study of CD8 T cells in Susac syndrome. The CDR3 totals 13 residues. Germline trimming cut 7 bases from V and 4 bases from J; bases unmatched to any gene: 2. Germline V gives CDR1 SGHDT, CDR2 YYEEEE. It was with random hexamers that 0.5 to 1 ug RNA was reverse transcribed. The TCR beta CDR3 was amplified by immunoSEQ multiplex PCR across 54 Vbeta, 13 Jbeta. TCRdb re-called the immunoSEQ multiplex PCR reads through MiXCR, storing one row per CDR3 protein. The profile shows 90,000 or so distinct CDR3 sequences, just under 95% of them singletons. The rearrangement uses TRBV5-6 and TRBJ2-1; 10 bases line up with TRBD2. This receptor was taken from a human donor in good health. The source material was CD8+ T cells from PBMCs. CDR3 protein: CASFSGGYNEQFF. CDR3 coding DNA: TGTGCCAGCTTTAGCGGGGGGTACAATGAGCAGTTCTTC.